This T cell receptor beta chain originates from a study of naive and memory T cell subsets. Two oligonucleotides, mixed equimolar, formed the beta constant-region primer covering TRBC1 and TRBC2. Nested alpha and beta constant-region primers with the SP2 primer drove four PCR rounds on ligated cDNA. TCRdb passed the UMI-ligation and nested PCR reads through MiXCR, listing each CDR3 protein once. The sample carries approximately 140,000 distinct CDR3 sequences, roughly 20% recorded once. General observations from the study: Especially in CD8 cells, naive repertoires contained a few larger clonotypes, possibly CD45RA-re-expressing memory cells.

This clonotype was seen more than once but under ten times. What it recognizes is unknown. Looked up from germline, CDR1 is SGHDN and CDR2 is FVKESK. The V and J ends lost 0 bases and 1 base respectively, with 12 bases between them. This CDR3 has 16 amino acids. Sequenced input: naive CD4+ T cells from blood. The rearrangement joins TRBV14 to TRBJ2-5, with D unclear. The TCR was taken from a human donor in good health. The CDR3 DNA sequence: TGTGCCAGCAGCCAAGATCTGAAGGGAACCCAAGAGACCCAGTACTTC. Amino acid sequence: CASSQDLKGTQETQYF.